The 18 T cell receptor beta chains listed next were all sequenced from one sample in a study of T cells after yellow fever vaccination. TCRdb itself ran the 5' RACE reads through MiXCR, one entry per CDR3 protein. The repertoire holds about 170,000 distinct CDR3 sequences, more than 9.5% seen once, with about 38% in the top ten. Sequenced here: CD8+ T cells sorted from PBMCs, sampled 15 days after the yellow fever booster vaccination. Receptors were obtained from a man aged 18 to 29 who received the YFV17D yellow fever vaccine.

As regards this clonotype: A clone one base away is much larger, so this may be a read error. V gene TRBV27 combines with J gene TRBJ1-6; no firm D call. Trimming cost V 3 bases and J 7 bases, with 19 bases left between them. The V gene's germline CDR1 is MNHEY and CDR2 SMNVEV (reference sequence). The CDR3 spans 17 residues. The CDR3 is CASSFFGARQVNSPLHF. The DNA of the CDR3 is TGTGCCAGCAGTTTCTTTGGCGCGCGGCAGGTCAATTCACCCCTCCACTTT.

This clonotype was found many times. The chain uses TRBV3-1 and TRBJ1-6; 8 nucleotides match TRBD1. Germline-derived CDR1 and CDR2 are LGHDT and YNNKEL (reference sequence). With V trimmed by 4 bases and J by 8 bases, 10 bases remained unmatched. There are 16 residues in the CDR3. CDR3 sequence: CASSRKLQGVDSPLHF. DNA for the CDR3: TGTGCCAGCAGCCGAAAATTACAGGGGGTCGATTCACCCCTCCACTTT.

This chain joins TRBV9 and TRBJ2-3, with 7 bases identical to TRBD2. The CDR3 totals 19 residues. V was clipped by 0 bases and J by 1 base; unmatched bases: 14. CDR1 is SGDLS and CDR2 is YYNGEE in the germline V gene. CDR3 DNA: TGTGCCAGCAGCGTAGAGGGCGTCAGGTTCCGGGGGGGCACAGATACGCAGTATTTT. The encoded protein is CASSVEGVRFRGGTDTQYF.

This clonotype was seen a handful of times. The chain recombines TRBV6-6 with TRBJ1-5; the D gene is possibly TRBD1 (6 bases). Germline V gene data show CDR1 as MNHNY and CDR2 as SVGAGI (reference sequence). The CDR3 runs 17 residues. Trimming cost V 4 bases and J 9 bases, with 25 bases left between them. The CDR3 DNA sequence: TGTGCCAGCAGTTCCTTGGGTCAAACAGGGCCCGCAGGGCCCCAGCATTTT. Amino acids: CASSSLGQTGPAGPQHF.

A few counts support this clonotype. The CDR3 DNA reads as TGTGCCAGCAGCTCCCGGGACAGGGTATTCTATGGCTACACCTTC. Translation gives CASSSRDRVFYGYTF. The J gene is TRBJ1-2, the V gene TRBV7-8; 9 nucleotides line up with TRBD1. Germline trimming cut 4 bases from V and 4 bases from J; bases unmatched to any gene: 7. The CDR3 runs 15 residues. Per germline, CDR1 SGHVS and CDR2 FQNEAQ. Looking up the rest from reference TRBV7-8 and TRBJ1-2 gives the full variable domain: GAGVSQSPRYKVAKRGQDVALRCDPISGHVSLFWYQQALGQGPEFLTYFQNEAQLDKSGLPSDRFFAERPEGSVSTLKIQRTQQEDSAVYLCASSSRDRVFYGYTFGSGTRLTVV.

Only a few counts were recorded for this clonotype. This chain joins TRBV4-1 and TRBJ2-7; TRBD1 or TRBD2 may be the D gene (5 bases each). CDR3 length: 14 amino acids. The V end lost 5 bases, the J end lost 2 bases, and 13 bases lay between the germline ends. Germline CDR1 and CDR2: MGHRA and YSYEKL. The CDR3: CASSYGTATYEQYF. The CDR3 coding sequence is TGCGCCAGCAGCTATGGGACCGCTACCTACGAGCAGTACTTC.

This clonotype was picked up many times. The genes are TRBV5-1 and TRBJ2-3; possible D gene TRBD1, 6 bases. This CDR3 region has 14 residues. Germline V lookup: CDR1 SGHRS, CDR2 YFSETQ. V shed 2 bases and J shed 0 bases, with 7 bases lying between them. The CDR3 is CASSFRGSTDTQYF. The CDR3 coding sequence is TGCGCCAGCAGCTTCAGGGGAAGCACAGATACGCAGTATTTT. Using reference TRBV5-1 and TRBJ2-3 for the parts outside the CDR3, the full variable domain is KAGVTQTPRYLIKTRGQQVTLSCSPISGHRSVSWYQQTPGQGLQFLFEYFSETQRNKGNFPGRFSGRQFSNSRSEMNVSTLELGDSALYLCASSFRGSTDTQYFGPGTRLTVL.

The rearrangement links TRBV5-6 to TRBJ2-2; D may be TRBD1 (5 bases). The CDR3 spans 15 residues. V lost 5 bases to trimming and J lost 2 bases, with 13 bases between them. Germline V lookup: CDR1 SGHDT, CDR2 YYEEEE. CDR3 nucleotide sequence: TGTGCCAGCAGGGGGTCGACAGCTAACACCGGGGAGCTGTTTTTT. It encodes CASRGSTANTGELFF.

There are many counts of this clonotype. The chain joins TRBV12-3 or TRBV12-4 to TRBJ2-2; 9 nucleotides line up with TRBD2. V was pared by 4 bases and J by 3 bases, with 6 bases of the junction left unmatched. The CDR3 is 16 amino acids. CDR3 loop: CASSSGLAGYTGELFF. The CDR3 bases are TGTGCCAGCAGTTCAGGTCTAGCGGGGTACACCGGGGAGCTGTTTTTT.

The chain couples TRBV23-1 to TRBJ2-7; D uncertain. TRBV23-1 is annotated as an ORF whose role is uncertain. This CDR3 region has 15 residues. V was cut by 7 bases and J by 2 bases, with 18 bases left in between. CDR3: CASTTSRTETYEQYV. The CDR3 bases are TGCGCCAGCACTACCTCCCGGACCGAGACCTACGAGCAGTACGTC.

The J gene is TRBJ2-5, the V gene TRBV5-1; unclear D gene. The CDR3 is 15 residues long. In germline, CDR1 is SGHRS, CDR2 YFSETQ. V was cut by 0 bases and J by 1 base, with 10 bases left in between. CDR3 loop: CASSLALNGQETQYF. The CDR3 bases are TGCGCCAGCAGCTTGGCCTTGAACGGCCAAGAGACCCAGTACTTC. Based on the CDR3 plus reference TRBV5-1 and TRBJ2-5, the full variable domain is KAGVTQTPRYLIKTRGQQVTLSCSPISGHRSVSWYQQTPGQGLQFLFEYFSETQRNKGNFPGRFSGRQFSNSRSEMNVSTLELGDSALYLCASSLALNGQETQYFGPGTRLLVL.

This clonotype was observed many times. In DNA, the CDR3 is TGCGCCAGCAGCCAAAGAAGAGGGTATAATTCACCCCTCCACTTT. This sequence encodes CASSQRRGYNSPLHF. The chain carries TRBV4-1 and TRBJ1-6; no firm D call. Germline V CDR1 and CDR2: MGHRA, YSYEKL. CDR3 size: 15 residues. The V and J ends lost 2 bases and 4 bases respectively, with 9 bases between them.

This clonotype has ten or more counts. The chain recombines TRBV7-6 with TRBJ2-7; tentatively, D is TRBD1 (6 bases). V lost 5 bases and J lost 5, with 16 bases in between. This CDR3 spans 14 amino acids. Per the germline V gene, CDR1 is SGHVS and CDR2 is FNYEAQ. CDR3 region: CASSTIGGEDEQYF. CDR3 bases: TGTGCCAGCAGCACCATAGGGGGTGAGGACGAGCAGTACTTC.

This clonotype was counted at least ten times. V usage is TRBV28 and J usage is TRBJ2-7, with D possibly TRBD2 on 5 matching bases. V lost 5 bases to trimming and J lost 6 bases, with 20 bases between them. Per germline, CDR1 MDHEN and CDR2 SYDVKM. CDR3 size: 15 residues. This CDR3 is CASSALGRGFSEQYV. The CDR3 nucleotides are TGTGCCAGCAGTGCCCTCGGTAGAGGGTTTAGCGAGCAGTACGTC.

The table lists this clonotype with a few counts. The chain combines TRBV6-2 or TRBV6-3 with TRBJ1-5, with a weak D call TRBD1 (6 bases). The CDR3 is 14 amino acids. From germline, CDR1 is MNHEY and CDR2 SVGEGT. The germline V and J ends were trimmed by 6 bases and 5 bases, with 14 bases remaining between them. In nucleotides, the CDR3 is TGTGCCAGCAGCCTGTGGACAGTCGATCAGCCCCAGCATTTT. Encoded protein: CASSLWTVDQPQHF.

V usage is TRBV28 and J usage is TRBJ2-1, with 8 nucleotides matching TRBD2. Germline loops: CDR1 MDHEN, CDR2 SYDVKM. J was trimmed by 10 bases and V by 5 bases; bases with no gene match: 10. The CDR3 consists of 14 residues. Here the CDR3 DNA reads TGTGCCAGCAGTCTGGGACTAGGCCCTAGGGAGCAGTTCTTC. Its translation is CASSLGLGPREQFF.

V gene TRBV5-1 combines with J gene TRBJ2-5; perhaps TRBD1 as D (5 bases). V lost 5 bases, J lost 5 bases, and 13 bases lay in between. The CDR3 consists of 13 residues. Germline V gene data show CDR1 as SGHRS and CDR2 as YFSETQ. As DNA, the CDR3 is TGCGCCAGCAGTACAGGCCTTGCGGAGACCCAGTACTTC. This sequence encodes CASSTGLAETQYF.

The rearrangement links TRBV7-2 to TRBJ2-1; TRBD2 is a possible D gene (5 bases). The V gene's germline CDR1 is SGHTA and CDR2 FQGNSA. Trimming stripped 6 bases from V and 12 bases from J, with 12 bases between. The CDR3 runs to 11 residues. CDR3 DNA: TGTGCCAGCAGAAGAGGGCTTGGGCAGTTCTTC. This translates into CASRRGLGQFF.